The sequence of this T cell receptor (beta chain) was determined in a study of T cell repertoires in cytomegalovirus infection. Study at large: Newly reported HLA-C-restricted and thoroughly characterized HLA-B-restricted CMV epitopes were employed. Public signatures in TCR beta pointed to CMV infection and matching HLA type.

TCRdb re-called the reads through MiXCR, storing one row per CDR3 protein. The sample carries nearly 700,000 distinct CDR3 sequences, roughly 33% recorded once. The CDR3 covers 18 residues. Germline assignment: CDR1 LGHNA and CDR2 YNFKEQ. J was trimmed by 8 bases and V by 3 bases; bases with no gene match: 13. Worth noting for this clonotype: Its antigen remains unknown.

Study-wide findings and caveats: Dominating the ex vivo response were HLA-C-restricted CMV-specific TCR beta clonotypes.

The source is a human donor in good health (CMV status not recorded). Some clones in this sample may be carry-over from other donors' samples. Sequences were derived from cultured PBMCs, sampled from culture after CMV antigen stimulation. This chain uses TRBV4-2 with TRBJ2-1; 13 bases fit TRBD2. For the CDR3, the DNA is TGTGCCAGCAGCCACCAAACTCAGAGGACTAGCGGGGGCGATGAGCAGTTCTTC. Its protein product is CASSHQTQRTSGGDEQFF.